These 15 T cell receptor beta chains originate from one sample sequenced in a study of T cells in women clearing cervical HPV infection. Here immunoSEQ multiplex PCR was the method, and the copy in TCRdb shows in-frame clones only, minus some. The table lists tens of thousands of clones. The sample comprised blood buffy coat. The source is a woman aged 18 to 69 with a cervical HPV16 infection that either progressed to CIN3+ or cleared (not recorded which).

Note on this clone: From the germline J gene comes the end of the CDR3, since the read stops 3 residues before it. V gene TRBV7-7 combines with J gene TRBJ2-3, with TRBD1 matching over 7 bases. Germline-derived CDR1 and CDR2 are SSHAT and FNYEAQ (reference sequence). Germline trimming cut 5 bases from V and 2 bases from J; bases unmatched to any gene: 7. This CDR3 spans 15 amino acids. The covered CDR3 bases are TGTGCCAGCAGCGCATCCGGGACAGCCACAGATACG. This codes for CASSASGTATDT. The full CDR3 is CASSASGTATDTQYF.

Details on this clone: The read terminates 3 residues before the CDR3 end, so the remaining end is supplied by the germline J gene. V is TRBV19 and J is TRBJ1-3, with a possible D match to TRBD1 (6 bases). The ends were cut back, 4 bases at V and 0 bases at J, with 13 bases in the middle. Germline lookup yields CDR1 LNHDA and CDR2 SQIVND (reference sequence). The CDR3 consists of 16 residues. The CDR3: CASSKPQGTSGNTIYF. Partial CDR3 DNA: TGTGCCAGTAGTAAGCCGCAGGGGACCTCTGGAAACACC.

Of note for this clone: The read ends 3 residues before the CDR3 terminus; that terminus is restored from the germline J gene. This chain links TRBV28 with TRBJ2-3; 8 nucleotides agree with TRBD1. Per germline, CDR1 MDHEN and CDR2 SYDVKM. The CDR3 length is 18 residues. With 7 bases clipped from V and 3 bases from J, the junction kept 18 bases outside the gene matches. The covered CDR3 bases are TGTGCCAGCATTAATGATTGGGGCAGGGGGCGTCTGACAGATACG. It yields the protein CASINDWGRGRLTDT. The full-length CDR3 reads as CASINDWGRGRLTDTQYF.

On this clone: Read data end 3 residues before the CDR3 end; the end is taken from the germline J gene. The chain combines TRBV5-6 with TRBJ2-3; 8 positions match TRBD1. The V gene's germline CDR1 is SGHDT and CDR2 YYEEEE. This CDR3 has 15 amino acids. This chain's CDR3 is CASSFQGAGAQPQYF. Partial CDR3 DNA: TGTGCCAGCAGCTTCCAGGGGGCCGGGGCTCAGCCG.

Points on this clone: The read halts 3 residues ahead of the CDR3 end, with the missing end drawn from the germline J gene. V and J are TRBV19 and TRBJ1-5, with a weak D call TRBD1 (5 bases). V was clipped by 6 bases and J by 0 bases, with 9 bases between them. The germline V gene has CDR1 LNHDA and CDR2 SQIVND (reference sequence). CDR3 length: 14 amino acids. CDR3 residues: CASRMTVSNQPQHF. The sequenced CDR3 bases are TGTGCCAGTAGGATGACAGTTAGCAATCAGCCC.

This clone is labeled medium-sized based on frequency. The read ends 3 residues before the CDR3 terminus; that terminus is restored from the germline J gene. The chain joins TRBV14 to TRBJ2-2, with 7 bases matching TRBD2. Germline V lookup: CDR1 SGHDN, CDR2 FVKESK. V dropped 2 bases and J dropped 3; count of bases not matched to a gene: 9. The CDR3 is 17 residues long. The CDR3 reads CASSQQGSLAHTGELFF. Incomplete CDR3 DNA: TGTGCCAGCAGCCAACAAGGGTCACTAGCGCACACCGGGGAG.

On this clone itself: The read comes to an end 3 residues before the CDR3 does, leaving the germline J gene to fill in the end. This rearrangement joins TRBV7-2 to TRBJ2-7; D may be TRBD1 (6 bases). Looked up from germline, CDR1 is SGHTA and CDR2 is FQGNSA. V was trimmed by 3 bases and J by 3 bases, leaving 9 bases between them. The CDR3 sequence is 13 residues long. The sequenced CDR3 bases are TGTGCCAGCAGCTTGGGGGCAAACTACGAG. Encoded protein: CASSLGANYE. The whole CDR3 protein reads CASSLGANYEQYF.

About this clone: Read sequence stops 3 residues before the CDR3 end, and the germline J gene provides the missing end. The chain joins TRBV10-3 to TRBJ2-2, with 8 bases lining up with TRBD1. J lost 4 bases, V lost 6 bases, and 13 bases had no gene match. The CDR3 length is 17 residues. Germline V lookup: CDR1 ENHRY, CDR2 SYGVKD. This chain's CDR3 is CAIRAPTGEDLTGELFF. The sequenced CDR3 bases are TGTGCCATCAGAGCCCCGACAGGGGAAGACCTCACCGGGGAG.

A note on this clone: The read terminates 3 residues ahead of where the CDR3 ends, so the germline J gene completes it. V gene TRBV20-1 combines with J gene TRBJ2-7, with D possibly being TRBD1 (6 bases). With 3 bases removed from V and 0 bases from J, the gap between germline ends came to 15 bases. Germline-derived CDR1 and CDR2 are DFQATT and SNEGSKA (reference sequence). The CDR3 spans 15 residues. The CDR3: CSASRTGDNSYEQYF. The part of the CDR3 DNA that was read is TGCAGTGCTAGTAGGACCGGGGACAACTCCTACGAG.

Points on this clone: Read sequence stops 3 residues before the CDR3 end, and the germline J gene provides the missing end. The rearrangement links TRBV5-4 to TRBJ2-1; D uncertain. The CDR3 is 14 amino acids. CDR1 is SGHNT, CDR2 YYREEE, per germline (reference sequence). The V and J ends lost 0 bases and 0 bases respectively, with 4 bases between them. The covered CDR3 bases are TGTGCCAGCAGCTTGGATCTCTCCTACAATGAG. Protein product: CASSLDLSYNE. The whole CDR3 sequence reads CASSLDLSYNEQFF.

Comment on this clone: The CDR3 end lies 3 residues beyond the end of the read and is filled in from the germline J gene. The chain combines TRBV20-1 with TRBJ1-2, with 9 bases aligning to TRBD1. Germline loops: CDR1 DFQATT, CDR2 SNEGSKA (reference sequence). This CDR3 comprises 14 residues. The CDR3 here is CSARGSGQGGWYTF. The sequenced CDR3 bases are TGCAGTGCTAGAGGCTCGGGACAGGGAGGCTGG.

With respect to this clone: The sequenced fragment ends 3 residues before the CDR3 boundary, so the rest is inferred from the germline J gene. Other DNA sequences within the sample encode an identical CDR3. The chain uses TRBV19 and TRBJ1-3; TRBD1 aligns across 8 bases. This CDR3 region has 17 residues. V dropped 5 bases and J dropped 0; count of bases not matched to a gene: 9. The germline V gene has CDR1 LNHDA and CDR2 SQIVND (reference sequence). CDR3 DNA, as far as it was read: TGTGCCAGTAGTCCCCGCCAGGGGGCTATCTCTGGAAACACC. Amino acid sequence: CASSPRQGAISGNT. The whole CDR3 sequence is CASSPRQGAISGNTIYF.

Note on this clone: The observed sequence ends 3 residues before the CDR3 terminus, with the missing tail filled in from the germline J gene. This sequence joins TRBV4-2 and TRBJ1-2; D possibly corresponds to TRBD1 (6 bases). The CDR3 is made up of 15 amino acids. Germline values: CDR1 LGHNA, CDR2 YNFKEQ. V was pared by 1 base and J by 5 bases, with 14 bases between. CDR3 region: CASSQGSDRIYGYTF. The covered CDR3 bases are TGTGCCAGCAGCCAAGGGTCCGACAGGATTTATGGC.

As for this clone: The sequence runs out 3 residues before the end of the CDR3; the remainder is reconstructed from the germline J gene. The gene calls are TRBV2 and TRBJ1-1; 8 bases line up with TRBD1. V shed 8 bases and J 3 bases; nucleotides not matched to a gene: 5. There are 13 residues in the CDR3. Germline CDR1 is SNHLY and CDR2 is FYNNEI. The DNA read from the CDR3 is TGTGCCAGCCAACAGGGGGAGGACACTGAA. This gives the protein CASQQGEDTE. The CDR3 reads in full as CASQQGEDTEAFF.

Details on this clone: Sequencing ends 3 residues short of the CDR3 end; the germline J gene provides the rest. The genes are TRBV5-1 and TRBJ2-7; D perhaps matches TRBD1 (6 bases). The CDR3 length is 14 residues. V was clipped by 0 bases and J by 4 bases, with 11 bases between them. Germline loops: CDR1 SGHRS, CDR2 YFSETQ. The CDR3 loop is CASSLANREYEQYF. The CDR3 DNA, read in part, is TGCGCCAGCAGCTTGGCTAACAGGGAATACGAG.